The subject of this entry is one TCR beta chain. Its matching antigen is unknown. Between the trimmed V and J ends, which lost 0 bases and 7 bases, there was a span of 22 bases. This CDR3 is built from 18 residues. Germline V CDR1 and CDR2: SEHNR, FQNEAQ (reference sequence). PCR employed 60 Vbeta and 13 Jbeta primers. Assay used: immunoSEQ multiplex PCR; TCRdb lists only in-frame clones, some missing. The listing records around 150,000 clones. The data are from a study of cytomegalovirus exposure and HLA in healthy donors. Whole-study results and caveats: Fewer N-insertions than the roughly 700-donor mean were reportedly shown by an Asian-associated ancestry cluster in a later analysis. Most TCR sequences were rare, but some public TCRs occurred in many donors.

The specimen was PBMCs. The origin of this receptor is an older woman in good health and CMV-seronegative. The rearrangement joins TRBV7-9 to TRBJ2-1, with D perhaps TRBD2 (6 bases). The CDR3 reads CASSLAPGGRTTWNEQFF. The CDR3, as DNA: TGTGCCAGCAGCTTAGCCCCTGGTGGACGGACTACGTGGAATGAGCAGTTCTTC.